This T cell receptor (beta chain) emerged from a study of blood T cell repertoires in COVID-19. On the study more broadly: Samples taken during acute and convalescent COVID-19 were collected in the United States, Italy and Spain. PBMCs, B-cell-depleted T cells, or T cells provided the cDNA or gDNA that made up the material.

CDR1 and CDR2 (germline): SGHTA, FQGNSA. V was pared by 5 bases and J by 8 bases, with 18 bases between. CDR3 length equals 14 residues. This clone occurred a few times. Sequenced by immunoSEQ multiplex PCR; TCRdb stores in-frame clones only, minus some. The data hold 200,000 or so clones, with roughly 80% observed a single time. The specimen sequenced was peripheral blood. The chain links TRBV7-2 to TRBJ1-2, with a tentative D call TRBD1 (6 bases). This sequence was found in a woman older than 75 with COVID-19, enrolled during active disease. The DNA of the CDR3 is TGTGCCAGCAGCCCCGCGGGAGGGGGAGGGGGCTACACCTTC. It encodes CASSPAGGGGGYTF.